This record concerns one TCR beta chain sequence. The sample originates from a study of blood T cell repertoires in COVID-19. Seattle's enrolled individuals joined amid active infection and were then monitored longitudinally. Only in-frame clones appear in the TCRdb table, and some are missing; sequencing was by immunoSEQ multiplex PCR. Altogether roughly 300,000 clones are present, 89% being singletons, with the ten largest covering roughly 1.9%. The receptor was isolated from a woman aged 30 to 39 with COVID-19, enrolled during active disease. Sequencing was carried out using peripheral blood.

Here the CDR3 reads CASSHLSYGYTF. The CDR3 DNA follows: TGTGCCAGCAGCCACCTAAGCTATGGCTACACCTTC. The gene calls are TRBV3-1 (or the pseudogene TRBV3-2) and TRBJ1-2; D is unclear. CDR3 length: 12 residues. The V end lost 3 bases, the J end lost 4 bases, and 6 bases lay between the germline ends. CDR1 LGHDT and CDR2 YNNKEL come from the germline V gene (reference sequence).